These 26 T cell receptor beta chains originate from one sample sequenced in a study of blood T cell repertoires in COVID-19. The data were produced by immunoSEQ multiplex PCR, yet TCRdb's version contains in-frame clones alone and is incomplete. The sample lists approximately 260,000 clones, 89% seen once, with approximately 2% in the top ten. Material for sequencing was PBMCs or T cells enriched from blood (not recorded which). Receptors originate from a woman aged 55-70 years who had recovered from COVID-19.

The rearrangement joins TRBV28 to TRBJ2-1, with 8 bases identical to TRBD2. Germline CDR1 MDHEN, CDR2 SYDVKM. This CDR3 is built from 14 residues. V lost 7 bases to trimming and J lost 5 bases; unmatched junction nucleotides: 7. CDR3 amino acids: CASIPGAGDNEQFF. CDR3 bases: TGTGCCAGCATCCCCGGAGCGGGAGACAATGAGCAGTTCTTC.

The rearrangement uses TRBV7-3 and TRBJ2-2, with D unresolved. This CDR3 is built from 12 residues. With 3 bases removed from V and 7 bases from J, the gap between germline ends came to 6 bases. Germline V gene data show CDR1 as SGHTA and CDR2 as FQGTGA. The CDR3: CASSFSIGELFF. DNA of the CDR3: TGTGCCAGCAGCTTTTCAATCGGGGAGCTGTTTTTT. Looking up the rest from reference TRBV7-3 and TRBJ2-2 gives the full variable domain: GAGVSQTPSNKVTEKGKYVELRCDPISGHTALYWYRQSLGQGPEFLIYFQGTGAADDSGLPNDRFFAVRPEGSVSTLKIQRTERGDSAVYLCASSFSIGELFFGEGSRLTVL.

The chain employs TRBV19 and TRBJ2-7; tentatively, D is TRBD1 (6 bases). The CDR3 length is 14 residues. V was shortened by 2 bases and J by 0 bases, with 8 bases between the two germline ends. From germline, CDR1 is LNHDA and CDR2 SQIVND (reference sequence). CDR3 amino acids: CASSIRGSSYEQYF. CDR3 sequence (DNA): TGTGCCAGTAGTATAAGGGGGTCCTCCTACGAGCAGTACTTC.

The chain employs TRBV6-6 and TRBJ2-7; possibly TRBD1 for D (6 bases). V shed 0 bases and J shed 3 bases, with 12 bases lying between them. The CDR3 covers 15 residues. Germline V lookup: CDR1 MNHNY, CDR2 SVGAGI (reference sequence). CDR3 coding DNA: TGTGCCAGCAGTTACTCGACGGGACAAATCTACGAGCAGTACTTC. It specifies CASSYSTGQIYEQYF.

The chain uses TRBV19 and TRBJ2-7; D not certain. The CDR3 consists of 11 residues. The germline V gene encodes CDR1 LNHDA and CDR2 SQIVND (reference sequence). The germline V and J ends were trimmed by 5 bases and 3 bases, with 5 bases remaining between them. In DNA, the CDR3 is TGTGCCAGTAGTTCGTTCTACGAGCAGTACTTC. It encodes CASSSFYEQYF. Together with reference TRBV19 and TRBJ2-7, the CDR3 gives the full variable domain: DGGITQSPKYLFRKEGQNVTLSCEQNLNHDAMYWYRQDPGQGLRLIYYSQIVNDFQKGDIAEGYSVSREKKESFPLTVTSAQKNPTAFYLCASSSFYEQYFGPGTRLTVT.

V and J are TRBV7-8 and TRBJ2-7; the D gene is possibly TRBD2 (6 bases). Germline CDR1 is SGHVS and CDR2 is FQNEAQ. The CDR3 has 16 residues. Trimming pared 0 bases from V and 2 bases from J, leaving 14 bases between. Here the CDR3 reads CASSLARAGRTYEQYF. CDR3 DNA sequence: TGTGCCAGCAGCTTAGCTCGGGCAGGGAGGACCTACGAGCAGTACTTC.

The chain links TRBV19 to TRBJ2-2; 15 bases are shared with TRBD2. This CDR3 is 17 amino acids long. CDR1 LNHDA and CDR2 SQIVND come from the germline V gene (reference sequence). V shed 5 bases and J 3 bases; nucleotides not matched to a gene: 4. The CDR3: CASSPGLAGGYTGELFF. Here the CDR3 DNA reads TGTGCCAGTAGTCCGGGACTAGCGGGGGGCTACACCGGGGAGCTGTTTTTT.

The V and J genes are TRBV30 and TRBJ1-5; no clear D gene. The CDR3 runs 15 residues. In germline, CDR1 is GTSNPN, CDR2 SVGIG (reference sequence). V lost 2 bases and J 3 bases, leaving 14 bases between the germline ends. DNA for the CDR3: TGTGCCTGGAGTCTTCGTGGAGGGCTCAATCAGCCCCAGCATTTT. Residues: CAWSLRGGLNQPQHF.

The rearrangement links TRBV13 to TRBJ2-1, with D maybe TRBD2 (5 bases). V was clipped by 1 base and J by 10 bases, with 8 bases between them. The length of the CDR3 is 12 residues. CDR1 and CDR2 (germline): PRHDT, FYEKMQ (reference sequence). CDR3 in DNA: TGTGCCAGCAGCTTAGCGGCGGGCGAGCAGTTCTTC. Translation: CASSLAAGEQFF.

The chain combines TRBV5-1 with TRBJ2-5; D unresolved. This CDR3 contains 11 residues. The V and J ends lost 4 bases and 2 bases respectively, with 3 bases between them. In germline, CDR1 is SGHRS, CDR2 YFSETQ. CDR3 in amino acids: CASSVQETQYF. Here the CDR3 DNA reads TGCGCCAGCAGCGTACAAGAGACCCAGTACTTC.

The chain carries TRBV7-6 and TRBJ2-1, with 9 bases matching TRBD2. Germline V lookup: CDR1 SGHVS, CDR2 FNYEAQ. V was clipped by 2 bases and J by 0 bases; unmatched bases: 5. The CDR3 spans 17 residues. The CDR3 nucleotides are TGTGCCAGCAGCTTAAGACTAGCGGACTCCTCCTACAATGAGCAGTTCTTC. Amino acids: CASSLRLADSSYNEQFF.

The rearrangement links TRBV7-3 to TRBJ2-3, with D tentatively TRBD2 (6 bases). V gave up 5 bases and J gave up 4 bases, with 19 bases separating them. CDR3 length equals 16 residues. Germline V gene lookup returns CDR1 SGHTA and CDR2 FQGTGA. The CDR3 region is CASSPSLRDPPDTQYF. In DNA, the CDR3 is TGTGCCAGCAGCCCCTCCTTGCGGGACCCGCCAGATACGCAGTATTTT.

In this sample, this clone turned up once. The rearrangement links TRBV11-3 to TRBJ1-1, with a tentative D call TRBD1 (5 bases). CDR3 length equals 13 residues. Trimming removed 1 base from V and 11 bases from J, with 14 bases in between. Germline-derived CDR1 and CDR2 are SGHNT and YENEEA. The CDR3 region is CASSLGVRGRAFF. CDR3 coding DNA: TGTGCCAGCAGCTTAGGGGTAAGGGGTCGGGCTTTCTTT.

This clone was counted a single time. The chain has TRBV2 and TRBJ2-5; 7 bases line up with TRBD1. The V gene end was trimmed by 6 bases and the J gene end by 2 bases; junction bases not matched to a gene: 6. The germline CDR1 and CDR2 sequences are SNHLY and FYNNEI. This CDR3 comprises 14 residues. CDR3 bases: TGTGCCAGCAGGACACCGGGACAGCAAGAGACCCAGTACTTC. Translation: CASRTPGQQETQYF. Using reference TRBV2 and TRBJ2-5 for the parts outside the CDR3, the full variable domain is EPEVTQTPSHQVTQMGQEVILRCVPISNHLYFYWYRQILGQKVEFLVSFYNNEISEKSEIFDDQFSVERPDGSNFTLKIRSTKLEDSAMYFCASRTPGQQETQYFGPGTRLLVL.

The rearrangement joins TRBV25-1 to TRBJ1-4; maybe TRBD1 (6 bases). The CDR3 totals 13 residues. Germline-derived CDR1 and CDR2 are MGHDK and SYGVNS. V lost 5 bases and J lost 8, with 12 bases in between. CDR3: CASSRQGWEKLFF. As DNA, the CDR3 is TGTGCCAGCAGTAGGCAGGGGTGGGAAAAACTGTTTTTT.

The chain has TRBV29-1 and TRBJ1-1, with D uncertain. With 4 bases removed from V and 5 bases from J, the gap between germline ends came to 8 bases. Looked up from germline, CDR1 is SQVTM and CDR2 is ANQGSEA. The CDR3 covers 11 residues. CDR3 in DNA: TGCAGCGTTGTCCCAGATACTGAAGCTTTCTTT. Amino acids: CSVVPDTEAFF.

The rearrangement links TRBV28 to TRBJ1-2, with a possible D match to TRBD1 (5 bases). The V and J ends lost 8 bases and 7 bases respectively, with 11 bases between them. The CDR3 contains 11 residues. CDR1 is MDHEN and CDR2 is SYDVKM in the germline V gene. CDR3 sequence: CASGGQGGYTF. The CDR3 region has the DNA TGTGCCAGCGGAGGGCAGGGTGGCTACACCTTC.

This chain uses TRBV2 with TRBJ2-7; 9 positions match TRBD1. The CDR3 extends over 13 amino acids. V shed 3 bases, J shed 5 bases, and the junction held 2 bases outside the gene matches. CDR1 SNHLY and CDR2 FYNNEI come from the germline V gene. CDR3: CASSEDRGNEQYF. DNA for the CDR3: TGTGCCAGCAGTGAGGACAGGGGTAACGAGCAGTACTTC.

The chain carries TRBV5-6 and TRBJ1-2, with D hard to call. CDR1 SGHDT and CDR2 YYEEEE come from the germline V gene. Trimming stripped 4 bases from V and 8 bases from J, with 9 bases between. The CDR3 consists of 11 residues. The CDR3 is CASSGAPGYTF. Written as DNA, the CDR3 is TGTGCCAGCAGCGGAGCCCCCGGCTACACCTTC.

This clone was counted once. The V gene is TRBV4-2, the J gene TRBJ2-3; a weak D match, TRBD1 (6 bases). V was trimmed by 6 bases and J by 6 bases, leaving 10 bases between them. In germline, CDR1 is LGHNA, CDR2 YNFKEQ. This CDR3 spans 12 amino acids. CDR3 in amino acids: CASSRTGDTQYF. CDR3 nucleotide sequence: TGTGCCAGCAGTCGTACAGGGGATACGCAGTATTTT.

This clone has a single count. The CDR3 DNA is TGTGCCAGCAGCCCCTCCGGACAGTCAAGGACCGGGGAGCTGTTTTTT. As protein: CASSPSGQSRTGELFF. The chain employs TRBV7-9 and TRBJ2-2; a possible D gene is TRBD1 (6 bases). Germline V lookup: CDR1 SEHNR, CDR2 FQNEAQ (reference sequence). The length of the CDR3 is 16 residues. V was trimmed by 5 bases and J by 5 bases, leaving 18 bases between them.

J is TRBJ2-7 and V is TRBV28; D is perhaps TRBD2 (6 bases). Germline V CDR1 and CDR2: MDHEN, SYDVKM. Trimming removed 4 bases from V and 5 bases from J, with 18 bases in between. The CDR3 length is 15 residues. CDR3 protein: CASSWGGESNNEQYF. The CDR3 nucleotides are TGTGCCAGCAGTTGGGGAGGCGAGTCCAATAACGAGCAGTACTTC. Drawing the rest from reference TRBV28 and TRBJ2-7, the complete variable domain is DVKVTQSSRYLVKRTGEKVFLECVQDMDHENMFWYRQDPGLGLRLIYFSYDVKMKEKGDIPEGYSVSREKKERFSLILESASTNQTSMYLCASSWGGESNNEQYFGPGTRLTVT.

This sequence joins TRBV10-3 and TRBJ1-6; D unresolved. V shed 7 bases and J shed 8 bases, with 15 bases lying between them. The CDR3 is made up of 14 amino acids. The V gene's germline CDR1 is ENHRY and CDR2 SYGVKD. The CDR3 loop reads CAITSEGGDSPLHF. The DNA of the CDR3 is TGTGCCATCACGTCCGAAGGCGGCGATTCACCCCTCCACTTT.

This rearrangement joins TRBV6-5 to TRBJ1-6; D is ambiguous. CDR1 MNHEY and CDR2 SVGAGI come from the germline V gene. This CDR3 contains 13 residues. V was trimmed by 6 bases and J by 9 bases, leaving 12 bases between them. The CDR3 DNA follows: TGTGCCAGCAGGCCTACAGTAACTTCACCCCTCCACTTT. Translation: CASRPTVTSPLHF.

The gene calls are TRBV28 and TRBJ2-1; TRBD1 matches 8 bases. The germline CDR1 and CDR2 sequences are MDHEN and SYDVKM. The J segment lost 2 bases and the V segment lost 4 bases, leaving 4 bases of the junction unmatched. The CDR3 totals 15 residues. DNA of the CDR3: TGTGCCAGCAGTTCTGCGGGACAGGCCTACAATGAGCAGTTCTTC. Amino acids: CASSSAGQAYNEQFF.

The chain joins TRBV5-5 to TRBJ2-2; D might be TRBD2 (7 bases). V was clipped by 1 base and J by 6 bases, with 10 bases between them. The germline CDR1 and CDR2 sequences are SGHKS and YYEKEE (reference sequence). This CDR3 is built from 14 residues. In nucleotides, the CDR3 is TGTGCCAGCAGCTTGCTCGGGGGGCCCGGGGAGCTGTTTTTT. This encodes CASSLLGGPGELFF.